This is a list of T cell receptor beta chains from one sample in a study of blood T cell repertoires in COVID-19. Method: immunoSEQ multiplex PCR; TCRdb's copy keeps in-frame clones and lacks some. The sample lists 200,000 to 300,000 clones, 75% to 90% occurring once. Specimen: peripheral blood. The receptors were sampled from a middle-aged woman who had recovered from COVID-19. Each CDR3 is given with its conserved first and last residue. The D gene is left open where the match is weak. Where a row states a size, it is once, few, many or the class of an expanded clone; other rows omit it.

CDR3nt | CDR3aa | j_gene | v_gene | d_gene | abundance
TGTGCCAGCAGCCAGGACAGTAACTATGGCTACACCTTC | CASSQDSNYGYTF | TRBJ1-2 | TRBV27 | NA | NA
TGTGCCAGCAGCCAACAGGGGGCGCGGGAGCAGTACTTC | CASSQQGAREQYF | TRBJ2-7 | TRBV27 | TRBD1 | NA
TGTGCCTGGGCTAGGGGTAATGAGCAGTTCTTC | CAWARGNEQFF | TRBJ2-1 | TRBV30 | NA | NA
TGTGCCAGCAGCTTAGGGTCCGCGGGGGCTGATACGCAGTATTTT | CASSLGSAGADTQYF | TRBJ2-3 | TRBV7-7 | NA | few
TGTGCCAGCAGCTTGGACAGCTTTAGCAATCAGCCCCAGCATTTT | CASSLDSFSNQPQHF | TRBJ1-5 | TRBV5-5 | NA | NA
TGCGCCAGCAGCCCTTTGACCATTGAGGTCGAAGAGATATATTTT | CASSPLTIEVEEIYF | TRBJ1-3 | TRBV4-3 | NA | NA
TGTGCCAGCAGCTTGCGGATAGGAACAACTAATGAAAAACTGTTTTTT | CASSLRIGTTNEKLFF | TRBJ1-4 | TRBV11-2 | NA | NA
TGTGCCAGCAGCGTAGGACGGAGCTCTGGAAACACCATATATTTT | CASSVGRSSGNTIYF | TRBJ1-3 | TRBV9 | NA | NA
TGTGCCAGCAGCACGCGGGCAGGTGTGGTCACTGAAGCTTTCTTT | CASSTRAGVVTEAFF | TRBJ1-1 | TRBV3-1/TRBV3-2 | NA | few
TGTGCCAGCATGCCCGGCACTGAAGCTTTCTTT | CASMPGTEAFF | TRBJ1-1 | TRBV2 | NA | NA
TGTGCCAGCAGCGGGACTAGTTTCCCCACAGATACGCAGTATTTT | CASSGTSFPTDTQYF | TRBJ2-3 | TRBV5-4 | TRBD2 | NA
TGCGCCAGCAGCTTAGACGGACAGGGCTACAATGAGCAGTTCTTC | CASSLDGQGYNEQFF | TRBJ2-1 | TRBV5-1 | TRBD1 | NA
TGTGCCAGCAGCCACCCCCGCGCAGGCTACTCCTACGAGCAGTACTTC | CASSHPRAGYSYEQYF | TRBJ2-7 | TRBV7-2 | NA | NA
TGTGCCAGCAGCGTACCGGGACAGGGATACACTGAAGCTTTCTTT | CASSVPGQGYTEAFF | TRBJ1-1 | TRBV9 | TRBD1 | NA
TGTGCCAGCAGTCGACAGGGCTACGAGCAGTACTTC | CASSRQGYEQYF | TRBJ2-7 | TRBV6-6 | TRBD1 | few
TGTGCCAGCAGCTTGGCAGGGGGAATCAGCACAGATACGCAGTATTTT | CASSLAGGISTDTQYF | TRBJ2-3 | TRBV5-4 | TRBD1 | NA
TGCGCCAGCAGTGATGGGACAGGAGATTCACCCCTCCACTTT | CASSDGTGDSPLHF | TRBJ1-6 | TRBV10-2 | TRBD1 | NA
TGTGCCACCAGCCTGGGGCCTTCGGGCGAGCAGTACTTC | CATSLGPSGEQYF | TRBJ2-7 | TRBV15 | NA | NA
TGTGCCAGCAGCTTCCGGGACAGGGGGCGTCTAGGGACTGAAGCTTTCTTT | CASSFRDRGRLGTEAFF | TRBJ1-1 | TRBV5-5 | TRBD1 | NA
TGTGCCAGCAGCGCAGGGAAGGGAGGGCACACTGAAGCTTTCTTT | CASSAGKGGHTEAFF | TRBJ1-1 | TRBV5-6 | NA | NA
TGTGCCAGCAGTTCCAACCCAGGGGGCTTGCAGTACTTC | CASSSNPGGLQYF | TRBJ2-7 | TRBV7-9 | TRBD1 | NA
TGTGCCAGCAGCACCGCCGGGACAGCCTATGGCTACACCTTC | CASSTAGTAYGYTF | TRBJ1-2 | TRBV6-5 | TRBD1 | NA
TGTGCCAGCAGTCGAGGGACAGGGAGCAATCAGCCCCAGCATTTT | CASSRGTGSNQPQHF | TRBJ1-5 | TRBV6-5 | TRBD1 | NA
TGTGCCAGCAGTTATACCCGAGGATTTAATGAAAAACTGTTTTTT | CASSYTRGFNEKLFF | TRBJ1-4 | TRBV6-5 | NA | NA
TGTGCCAGCAGCTTACCCTTGACAGGAGCGAACACCGGGGAGCTGTTTTTT | CASSLPLTGANTGELFF | TRBJ2-2 | TRBV5-5 | NA | NA
TGTGCCAGCAGTTTATTAAGTGGAGCGGGGGCCGCAGAGACCCAGTACTTC | CASSLLSGAGAAETQYF | TRBJ2-5 | TRBV27 | TRBD2 | NA
TGCGCCAGCAGCCTCCGGACAGGGGGGACTGAAGCTTTCTTT | CASSLRTGGTEAFF | TRBJ1-1 | TRBV4-3 | TRBD1 | NA
TGTGCCAGCAGTGAGGGGAGCACTAACTATGGCTACACCTTC | CASSEGSTNYGYTF | TRBJ1-2 | TRBV6-1 | NA | NA
TGTGCCAGCAGTTACTCGACGGACAGGGGTGGTACTGAAGCTTTCTTT | CASSYSTDRGGTEAFF | TRBJ1-1 | TRBV6-5 | TRBD1 | NA
TGTGCCAGTCGAGAAACCGCCGGAGACCCCTATGGCTACACCTTC | CASRETAGDPYGYTF | TRBJ1-2 | TRBV7-8 | NA | NA
TGTGCCAGCAGTTTATGGGCCCATTCTCCCTACGAGCAGTACTTC | CASSLWAHSPYEQYF | TRBJ2-7 | TRBV27 | NA | NA
TGCGCCAGCAGCCCGGACAGCATCTCTGGAAACACCATATATTTT | CASSPDSISGNTIYF | TRBJ1-3 | TRBV5-1 | NA | NA
TGCGCCAGCAGCTTGGTTGGGGGACTAGCGGGGGAGCAGTACTTC | CASSLVGGLAGEQYF | TRBJ2-7 | TRBV5-1 | TRBD2 | NA
TGTGCCAGTAGTATCAGGGGTAACACCGGGGAGCTGTTTTTT | CASSIRGNTGELFF | TRBJ2-2 | TRBV19 | NA | NA
TGTGCCATCGATCCCGGGACTAGCGGGGGCACAGATACGCAGTATTTT | CAIDPGTSGGTDTQYF | TRBJ2-3 | TRBV7-9 | TRBD2 | NA
TGCAGCGTTGGGGGGACAGGGGGAACCGGGGAGCTGTTTTTT | CSVGGTGGTGELFF | TRBJ2-2 | TRBV29-1 | TRBD1 | NA
TGCGCCAGCAGCTTGGGACAGGGGGCGGATGGTACAGATACGCAGTATTTT | CASSLGQGADGTDTQYF | TRBJ2-3 | TRBV5-1 | TRBD1 | NA
TGTGCCAGCAGCTTGAGGGGTCGCCTAGCCAAAAACATTCAGTACTTC | CASSLRGRLAKNIQYF | TRBJ2-4 | TRBV5-6 | NA | NA
TGTGCCAGCAGCGCTTCCGGACAGATTAGAGGGAACACTGAAGCTTTCTTT | CASSASGQIRGNTEAFF | TRBJ1-1 | TRBV9 | NA | NA
TGTGCCAGCAGCCCTTGGGGGCAGCGGGGGTTCGAGCAGTACTTC | CASSPWGQRGFEQYF | TRBJ2-7 | TRBV3-1/TRBV3-2 | TRBD2 | NA
TGTGCCAGCAGCTTGGAGGCGCGGGATCGCGGCTACACCTTC | CASSLEARDRGYTF | TRBJ1-2 | TRBV5-5 | NA | NA